This TCR beta chain was documented in a study of prognosis after radiotherapy for stage I lung cancer. Germline V CDR1 and CDR2: SGDLS, YYNGEE. V dropped 0 bases and J dropped 2 bases, with 17 bases sitting between them. The CDR3 has 17 residues. It was by two-round multiplex PCR that TCR beta CDR3 was amplified from genomic DNA. It was primers specific to each TRBV and TRBJ gene that first-round PCR used. One entry per CDR3 protein, called by TCRdb with MiXCR from the multiplex PCR reads. The repertoire has about 59,000 distinct CDR3 sequences, more than 25% of them found once; the top ten carry 7.5%. This clonotype was counted ten times or more.

The sample was PBMCs, taken before or after stereotactic body radiation therapy (not recorded which). This receptor was identified in a donor of 50 years or more with non-small cell lung cancer. The V call is TRBV9, the J call TRBJ2-5; possibly TRBD2 for D (6 bases). The CDR3 protein is CASSVAPSWGVQETQYF. In nucleotides, the CDR3 is TGTGCCAGCAGCGTAGCCCCGTCTTGGGGGGTGCAAGAGACCCAGTACTTC.